This entry features one T cell receptor beta chain sequence. Researchers amplified the TCR beta CDR3 regions from RNA transcripts. The primer set for the first-round RT-PCR of the TCR CDR3 was HTBI. One entry per CDR3 protein results from TCRdb running MiXCR on the multiplex PCR reads. The sample holds around 350,000 distinct CDR3 sequences, approximately 16% seen once. The CDR3 length is 15 residues. The germline CDR1 and CDR2 sequences are SGHNT and YYREEE (reference sequence). Trimming took off 4 bases at V and 0 bases at J, with 8 bases between the two ends. PBMCs came from less than 11 ml fresh peripheral blood. The record originates from a study of T cells in Graves' hyperthyroidism and ophthalmopathy.

The V gene is TRBV5-4, the J gene TRBJ2-6; no clear D. What was sequenced was blood. The source of this sequence is a woman aged 55-70 years with Graves' ophthalmopathy. This chain's CDR3 is CASSPVHSGANVLTF. The CDR3 nucleotides are TGTGCCAGCAGCCCAGTCCACTCTGGGGCCAACGTCCTGACTTTC.